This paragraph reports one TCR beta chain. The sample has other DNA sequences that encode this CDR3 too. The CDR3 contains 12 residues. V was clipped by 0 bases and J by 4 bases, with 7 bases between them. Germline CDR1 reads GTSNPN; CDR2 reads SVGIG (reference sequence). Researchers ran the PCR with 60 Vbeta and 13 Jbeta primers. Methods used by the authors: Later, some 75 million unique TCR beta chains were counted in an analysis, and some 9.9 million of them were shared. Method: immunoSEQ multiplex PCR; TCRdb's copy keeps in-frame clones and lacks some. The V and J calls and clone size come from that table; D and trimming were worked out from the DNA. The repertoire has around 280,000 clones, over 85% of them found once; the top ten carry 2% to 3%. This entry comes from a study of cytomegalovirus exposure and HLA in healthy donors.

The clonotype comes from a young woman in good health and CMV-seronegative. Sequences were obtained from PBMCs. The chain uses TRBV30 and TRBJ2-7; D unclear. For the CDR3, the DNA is TGTGCCTGGAGTGTACTATCATACGAGCAGTACTTC. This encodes CAWSVLSYEQYF.